This T cell receptor (beta chain) was sequenced in a study of cytomegalovirus exposure and HLA in healthy donors. Details on this clone: Antigen specificity is unknown.

Germline V gene sequence: CDR1 SGHRS, CDR2 YFSETQ. CDR3 length: 12 amino acids. V lost 4 bases and J 5 bases, leaving 8 bases between the germline ends. The PCR made use of 60 Vbeta and 13 Jbeta primers. The table came from immunoSEQ multiplex PCR; TCRdb's copy has only in-frame clones and leaves some out. The data contain around 300,000 clones, 80% to 90% of them singletons. Overall study findings and caveats: It has been reported that TCR beta sequences accurately predicted the HLA-A and HLA-B alleles of most subjects.

This clonotype was obtained from a young woman in good health and CMV-seronegative. Input material: PBMCs. The chain joins TRBV5-1 to TRBJ2-3; weak D call: TRBD2 (6 bases). This CDR3 reads CASSPGGDTQYF. CDR3 DNA: TGCGCCAGCAGCCCCGGGGGAGATACGCAGTATTTT.